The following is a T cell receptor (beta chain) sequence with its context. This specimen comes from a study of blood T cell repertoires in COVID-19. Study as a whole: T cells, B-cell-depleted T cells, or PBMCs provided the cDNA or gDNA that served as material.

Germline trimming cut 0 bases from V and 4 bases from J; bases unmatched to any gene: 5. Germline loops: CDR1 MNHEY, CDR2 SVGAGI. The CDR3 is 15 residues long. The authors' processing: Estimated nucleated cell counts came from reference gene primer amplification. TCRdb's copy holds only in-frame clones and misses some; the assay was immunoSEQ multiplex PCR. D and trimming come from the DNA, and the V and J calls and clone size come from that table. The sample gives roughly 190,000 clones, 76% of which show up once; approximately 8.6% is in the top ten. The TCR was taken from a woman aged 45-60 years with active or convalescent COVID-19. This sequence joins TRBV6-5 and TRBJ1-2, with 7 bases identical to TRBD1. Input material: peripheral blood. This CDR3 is CASSYSRDSVYGYTF. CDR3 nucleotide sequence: TGTGCCAGCAGTTACTCGAGGGACAGTGTCTATGGCTACACCTTC.